The clone carrying this T cell receptor beta chain was observed a few times. Antigen: not known. They built TCR cDNA with 5'RACE template switching, a step that put in a universal primer site and UMIs. TCRdb itself ran the 5' RACE reads through MiXCR, one entry per CDR3 protein. The sample consists of about 350,000 distinct CDR3 sequences, 9.5% to 13% of them appearing once. This record comes from a study of T cells after yellow fever vaccination. Study-wide context: Where fractions had low cell numbers, libraries were prepared from them with the SMART-Seq v4 Ultra Low Input RNA kit.

V gave up 4 bases and J gave up 4 bases, with 17 bases separating them. The CDR3 extends over 16 amino acids. Germline assignment: CDR1 SGHNT and CDR2 YYREEE (reference sequence). The study's findings and limits: Among primary-vaccination clones, most reappeared after the booster, at 96% for CD4 and 88% for CD8. A minor fraction of clonotypes spanned both CD4 and CD8 compartments.

The sample was PBMCs, taken on the day of the first yellow fever vaccination. The genes are TRBV5-4 and TRBJ2-2, with D possibly TRBD1 on 7 matching bases. The receptor was derived from a man aged 18 to 30 who received the YFV17D yellow fever vaccine. The DNA for the CDR3 is TGTGCCAGCAGCCGAGCGGGCGCAGGGGGCACCGGGGAGCTGTTTTTT. Translated, it gives CASSRAGAGGTGELFF.